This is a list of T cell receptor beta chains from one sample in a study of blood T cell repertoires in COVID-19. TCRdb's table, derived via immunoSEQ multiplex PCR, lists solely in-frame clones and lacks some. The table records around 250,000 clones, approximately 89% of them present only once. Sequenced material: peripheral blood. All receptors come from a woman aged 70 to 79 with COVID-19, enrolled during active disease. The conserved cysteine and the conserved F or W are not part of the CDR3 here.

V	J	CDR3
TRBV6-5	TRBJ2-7	ASRRTAYEQY
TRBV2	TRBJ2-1	ASSDYASGRAVQF
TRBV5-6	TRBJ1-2	ASSLTGDSYGYT
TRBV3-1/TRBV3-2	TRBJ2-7	ASSLMTGPYEQY
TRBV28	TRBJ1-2	ASSPTGQLNYGYT
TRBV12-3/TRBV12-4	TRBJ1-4	ASSPPGSEKLF
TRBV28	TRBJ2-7	ASSLLAAMREQY
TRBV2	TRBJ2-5	ATRAGGPRETQY
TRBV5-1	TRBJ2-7	ASSLGLIGTDYEQY
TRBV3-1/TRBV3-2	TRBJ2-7	ASSRVTRGEQY
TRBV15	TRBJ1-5	ATSRLVGDGTYSNQPQH
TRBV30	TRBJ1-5	AWSVRENQPQH
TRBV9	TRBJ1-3	ASSVSGNSGNTIY
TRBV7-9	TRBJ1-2	ASSADRVYT
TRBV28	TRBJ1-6	ASKSGGRYSPLH
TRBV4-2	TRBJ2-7	ASSEGWASGYEQY
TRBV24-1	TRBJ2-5	ATSSMSAGGGETQY
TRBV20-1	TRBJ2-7	SASKREGATQQY
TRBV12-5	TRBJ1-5	ASGLDPTVYSNQPQH
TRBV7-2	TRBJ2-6	ASSLQGAAGANVLT
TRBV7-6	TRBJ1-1	ASSLDTNTEAF
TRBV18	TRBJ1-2	ASSPGGNYGYT
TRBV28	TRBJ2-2	ASSSTGTGSGGELF
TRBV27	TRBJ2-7	ASSPGTGDPEQY
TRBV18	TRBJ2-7	ASSPLGQGYEQY
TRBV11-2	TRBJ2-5	ASSLSLQETQY
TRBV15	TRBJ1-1	ATSRDVQGLTEAF
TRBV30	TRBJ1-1	AWRAGAYTEAF
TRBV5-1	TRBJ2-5	ASSLGAGVGQETQY
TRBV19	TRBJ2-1	ASSTSGRGEQF
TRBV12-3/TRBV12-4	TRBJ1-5	ASSRGDQPQH
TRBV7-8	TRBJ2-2	ASSLDLAGWNTGELF
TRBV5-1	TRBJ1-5	ASSLEGSNQPQH
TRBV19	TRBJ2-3	ASSISGFIFGFDTQY
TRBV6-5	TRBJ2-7	ASSYSLGADEQY
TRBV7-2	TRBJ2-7	ASSLGWGHEQY
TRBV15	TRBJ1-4	ATSRDGGQGDEKLF
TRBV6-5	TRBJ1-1	ASSYKAGESTTEAF
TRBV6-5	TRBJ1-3	ASRADRVRYNTIY
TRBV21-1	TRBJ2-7	ASSKVVRGETSGRIYEQY
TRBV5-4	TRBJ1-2	ASSWDGGNNYGYT
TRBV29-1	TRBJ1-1	SVHGRGGSDTEAF